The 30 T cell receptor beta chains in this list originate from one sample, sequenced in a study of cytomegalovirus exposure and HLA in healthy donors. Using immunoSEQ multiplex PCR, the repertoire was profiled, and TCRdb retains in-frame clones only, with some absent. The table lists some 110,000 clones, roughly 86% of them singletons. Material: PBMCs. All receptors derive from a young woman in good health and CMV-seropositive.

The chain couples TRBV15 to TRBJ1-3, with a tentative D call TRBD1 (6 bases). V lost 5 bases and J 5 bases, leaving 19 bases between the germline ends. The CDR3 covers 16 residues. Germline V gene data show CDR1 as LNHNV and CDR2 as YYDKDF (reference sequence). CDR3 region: CATSLLSTDRRNTIYF. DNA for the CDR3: TGTGCCACCAGCCTTTTGAGCACGGACAGAAGAAACACCATATATTTT.

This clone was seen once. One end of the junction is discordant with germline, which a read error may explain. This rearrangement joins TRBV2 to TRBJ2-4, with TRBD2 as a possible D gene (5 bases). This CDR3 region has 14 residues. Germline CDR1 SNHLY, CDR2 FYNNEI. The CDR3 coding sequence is TGTGCCAGCAGCTTCCTGAGGGTAGGCCCCGAGGATTGGTTC. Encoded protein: CASSFLRVGPEDWF.

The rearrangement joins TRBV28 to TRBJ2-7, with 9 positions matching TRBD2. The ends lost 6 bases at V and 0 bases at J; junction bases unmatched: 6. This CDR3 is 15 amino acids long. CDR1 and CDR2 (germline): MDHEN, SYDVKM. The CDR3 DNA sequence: TGTGCCAGCAGCTTTAGCGGGAGTCCCTCCTACGAGCAGTACTTC. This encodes CASSFSGSPSYEQYF.

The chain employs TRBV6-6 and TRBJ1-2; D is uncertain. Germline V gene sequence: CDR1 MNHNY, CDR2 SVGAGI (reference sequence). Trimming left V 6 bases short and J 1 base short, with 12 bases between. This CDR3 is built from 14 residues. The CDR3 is CASSPTGSNYGYTF. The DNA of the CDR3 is TGTGCCAGCAGCCCTACCGGGAGTAACTATGGCTACACCTTC.

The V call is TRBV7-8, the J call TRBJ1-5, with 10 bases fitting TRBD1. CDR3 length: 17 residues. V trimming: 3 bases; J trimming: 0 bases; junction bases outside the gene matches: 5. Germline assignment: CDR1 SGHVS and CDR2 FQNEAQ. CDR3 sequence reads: CASSLGQGKFSNQPQHF. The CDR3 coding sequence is TGTGCCAGCAGCTTGGGACAGGGGAAGTTTAGCAATCAGCCCCAGCATTTT.

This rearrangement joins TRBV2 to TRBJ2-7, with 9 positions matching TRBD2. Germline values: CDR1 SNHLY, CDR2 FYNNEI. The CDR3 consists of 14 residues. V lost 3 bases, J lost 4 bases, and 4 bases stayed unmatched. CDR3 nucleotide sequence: TGTGCCAGCAGTGAGTCAGCGGGGGGTTACGAGCAGTACTTC. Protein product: CASSESAGGYEQYF.

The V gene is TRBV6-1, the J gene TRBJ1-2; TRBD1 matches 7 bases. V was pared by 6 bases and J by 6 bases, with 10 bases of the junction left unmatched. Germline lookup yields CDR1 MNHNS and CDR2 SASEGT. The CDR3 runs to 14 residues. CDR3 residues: CASSRQGSLDGYTF. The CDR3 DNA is TGTGCCAGCAGCCGACAGGGTAGTTTGGATGGCTACACCTTC.

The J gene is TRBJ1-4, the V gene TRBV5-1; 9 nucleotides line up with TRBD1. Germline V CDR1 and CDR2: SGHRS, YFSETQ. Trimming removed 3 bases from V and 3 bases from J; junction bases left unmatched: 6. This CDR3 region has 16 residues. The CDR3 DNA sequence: TGCGCCAGCAGCTGGACAGGGGTTGGAGCTAATGAAAAACTGTTTTTT. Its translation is CASSWTGVGANEKLFF.

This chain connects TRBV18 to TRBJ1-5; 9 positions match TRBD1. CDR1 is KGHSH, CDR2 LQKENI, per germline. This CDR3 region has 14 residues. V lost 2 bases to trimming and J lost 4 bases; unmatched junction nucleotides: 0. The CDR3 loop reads CASSPDRGNQPQHF. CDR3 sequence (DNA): TGTGCCAGCTCACCAGACAGGGGGAATCAGCCCCAGCATTTT.

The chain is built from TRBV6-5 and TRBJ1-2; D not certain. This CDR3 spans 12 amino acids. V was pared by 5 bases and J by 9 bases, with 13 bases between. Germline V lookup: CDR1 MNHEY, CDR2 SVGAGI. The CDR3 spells CASSSYQRSYTF. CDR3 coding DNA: TGTGCCAGCAGTAGCTACCAGCGAAGCTACACCTTC.

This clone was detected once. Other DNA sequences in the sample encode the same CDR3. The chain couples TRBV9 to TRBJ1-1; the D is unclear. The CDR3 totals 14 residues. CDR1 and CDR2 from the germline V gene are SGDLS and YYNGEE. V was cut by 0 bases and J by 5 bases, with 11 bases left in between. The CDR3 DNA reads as TGTGCCAGCAGCGTAGGGCCCGAGGGAACTGAAGCTTTCTTT. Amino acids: CASSVGPEGTEAFF. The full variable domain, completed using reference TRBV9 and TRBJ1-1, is DSGVTQTPKHLITATGQRVTLRCSPRSGDLSVYWYQQSLDQGLQFLIQYYNGEERAKGNILERFSAQQFPDLHSELNLSSLELGDSALYFCASSVGPEGTEAFFGQGTRLTVV.

DNA of the CDR3: TGTGCCACCAGCTCGGGAGACTCCTACGAGCAGTACTTC. Amino acids: CATSSGDSYEQYF. The chain uses TRBV15 and TRBJ2-7; possible D gene TRBD2, 6 bases. Trimming shortened V by 5 bases and J by 0 bases, and 8 bases separated the two germline ends. Germline values: CDR1 LNHNV, CDR2 YYDKDF (reference sequence). CDR3 length: 13 amino acids.

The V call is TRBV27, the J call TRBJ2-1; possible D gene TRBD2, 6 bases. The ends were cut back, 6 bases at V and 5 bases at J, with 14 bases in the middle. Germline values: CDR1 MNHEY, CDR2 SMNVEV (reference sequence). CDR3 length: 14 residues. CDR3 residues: CASRRRAMDNEQFF. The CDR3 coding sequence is TGTGCCAGCAGAAGGAGGGCAATGGACAATGAGCAGTTCTTC.

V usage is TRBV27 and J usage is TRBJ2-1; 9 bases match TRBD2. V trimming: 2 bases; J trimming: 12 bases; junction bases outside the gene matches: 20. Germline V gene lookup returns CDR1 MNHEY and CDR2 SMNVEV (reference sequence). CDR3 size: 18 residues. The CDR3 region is CASSLISPLGIAGVAQFF. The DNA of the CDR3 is TGTGCCAGCAGTTTAATATCCCCACTTGGGATAGCGGGAGTTGCGCAGTTCTTC.

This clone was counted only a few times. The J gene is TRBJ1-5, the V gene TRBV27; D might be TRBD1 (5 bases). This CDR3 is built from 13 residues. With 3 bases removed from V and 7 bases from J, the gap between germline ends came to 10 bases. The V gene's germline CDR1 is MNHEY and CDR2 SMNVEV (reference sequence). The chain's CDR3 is CASSFQGVQPQHF. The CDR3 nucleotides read TGTGCCAGCAGTTTTCAGGGTGTACAGCCCCAGCATTTT.

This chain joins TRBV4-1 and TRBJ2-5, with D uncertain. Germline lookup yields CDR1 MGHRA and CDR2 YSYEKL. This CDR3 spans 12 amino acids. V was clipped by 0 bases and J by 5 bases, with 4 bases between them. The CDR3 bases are TGCGCCAGCAGCCAAGAGTCGGAGACCCAGTACTTC. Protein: CASSQESETQYF.

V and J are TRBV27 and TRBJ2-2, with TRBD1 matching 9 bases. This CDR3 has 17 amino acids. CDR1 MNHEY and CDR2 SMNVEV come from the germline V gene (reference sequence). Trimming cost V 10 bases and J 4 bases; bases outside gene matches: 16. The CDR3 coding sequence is TGTGCCACCTTAACCCAAACAGGGGGCGATTTCACCGGGGAGCTGTTTTTT. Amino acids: CATLTQTGGDFTGELFF.

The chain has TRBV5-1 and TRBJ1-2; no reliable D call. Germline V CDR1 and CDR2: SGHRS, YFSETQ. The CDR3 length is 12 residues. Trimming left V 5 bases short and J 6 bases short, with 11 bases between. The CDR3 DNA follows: TGCGCCAGCAGTGAGGGAGGTGATGGCTACACCTTC. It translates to CASSEGGDGYTF.

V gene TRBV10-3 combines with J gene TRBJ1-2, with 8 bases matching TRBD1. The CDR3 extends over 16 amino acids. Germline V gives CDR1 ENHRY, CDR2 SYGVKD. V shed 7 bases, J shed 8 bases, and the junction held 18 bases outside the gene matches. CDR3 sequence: CAITERRAGGEEGYTF. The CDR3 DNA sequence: TGTGCCATCACCGAACGAAGGGCAGGGGGCGAGGAGGGCTACACCTTC.

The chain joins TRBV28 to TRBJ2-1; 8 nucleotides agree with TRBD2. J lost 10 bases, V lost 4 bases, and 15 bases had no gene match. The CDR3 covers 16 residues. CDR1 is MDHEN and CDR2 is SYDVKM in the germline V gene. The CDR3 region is CASSSHGGGLAGEQFF. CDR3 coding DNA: TGTGCCAGCAGTTCGCACGGGGGGGGACTGGCGGGAGAGCAGTTCTTC.

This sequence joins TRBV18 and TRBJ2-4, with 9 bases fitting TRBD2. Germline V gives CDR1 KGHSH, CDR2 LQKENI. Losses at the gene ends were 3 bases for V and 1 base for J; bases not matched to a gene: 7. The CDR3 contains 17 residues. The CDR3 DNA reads TGTGCCAGCTCACCGTTACTAGCGGGCGCGGCCAAAAACATTCAGTACTTC. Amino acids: CASSPLLAGAAKNIQYF.

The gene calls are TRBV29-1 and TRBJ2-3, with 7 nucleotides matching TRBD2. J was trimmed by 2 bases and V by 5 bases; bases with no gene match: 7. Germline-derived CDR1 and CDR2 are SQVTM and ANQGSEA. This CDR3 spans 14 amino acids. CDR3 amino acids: CSVSRGVSTDTQYF. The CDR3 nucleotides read TGCAGCGTTTCCCGGGGGGTCTCCACAGATACGCAGTATTTT.

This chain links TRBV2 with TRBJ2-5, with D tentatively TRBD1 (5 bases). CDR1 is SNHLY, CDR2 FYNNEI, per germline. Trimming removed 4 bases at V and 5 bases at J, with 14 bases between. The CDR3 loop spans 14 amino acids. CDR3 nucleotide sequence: TGTGCCAGCAGTGGGGTCCTAAAGGGGGAGACCCAGTACTTC. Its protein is CASSGVLKGETQYF.

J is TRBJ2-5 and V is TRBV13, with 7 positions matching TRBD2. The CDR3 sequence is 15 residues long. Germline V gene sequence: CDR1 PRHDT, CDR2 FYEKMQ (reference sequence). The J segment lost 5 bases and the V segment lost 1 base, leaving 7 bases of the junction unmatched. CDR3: CASSLEGGGAETQYF. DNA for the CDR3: TGTGCCAGCAGCTTAGAAGGCGGGGGTGCGGAGACCCAGTACTTC. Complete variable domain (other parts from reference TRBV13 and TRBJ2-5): AAGVIQSPRHLIKEKRETATLKCYPIPRHDTVYWYQQGPGQDPQFLISFYEKMQSDKGSIPDRFSAQQFSDYHSELNMSSLELGDSALYFCASSLEGGGAETQYFGPGTRLLVL.

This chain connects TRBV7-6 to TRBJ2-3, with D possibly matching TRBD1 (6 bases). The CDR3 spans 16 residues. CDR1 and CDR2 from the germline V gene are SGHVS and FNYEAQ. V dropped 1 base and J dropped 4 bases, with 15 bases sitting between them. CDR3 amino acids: CASSLEGVGRADTQYF. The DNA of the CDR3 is TGTGCCAGCAGCTTAGAGGGGGTGGGCAGGGCAGATACGCAGTATTTT.

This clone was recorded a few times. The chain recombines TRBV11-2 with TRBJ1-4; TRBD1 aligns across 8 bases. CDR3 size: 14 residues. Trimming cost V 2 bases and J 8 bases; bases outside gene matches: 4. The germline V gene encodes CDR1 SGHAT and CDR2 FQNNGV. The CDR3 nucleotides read TGTGCCAGCAGCTTAACAGGGGGAGGCGAAAAACTGTTTTTT. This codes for CASSLTGGGEKLFF.

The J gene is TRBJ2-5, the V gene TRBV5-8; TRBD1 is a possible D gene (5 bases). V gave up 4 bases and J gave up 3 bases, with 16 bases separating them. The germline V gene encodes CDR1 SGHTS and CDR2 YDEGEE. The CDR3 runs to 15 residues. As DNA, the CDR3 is TGTGCCAGCAGCCCTCGGACACGGCCAGAAGAGACCCAGTACTTC. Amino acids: CASSPRTRPEETQYF.

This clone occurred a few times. Written as DNA, the CDR3 is TGCGCCAGCAGTCCTCTTGGGAGGGGGTACACTGAAGCTTTCTTT. Its protein product is CASSPLGRGYTEAFF. The chain is built from TRBV10-1 and TRBJ1-1, with D possibly matching TRBD1 (6 bases). The CDR3 length is 15 residues. Trimming cost V 5 bases and J 3 bases, with 16 bases left between them. Germline V gives CDR1 WNHNN, CDR2 SYGVQD (reference sequence).

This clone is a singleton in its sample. CDR3 loop: CASSYSGQPGGEQYF. As DNA, the CDR3 is TGTGCCAGCAGTTACTCAGGGCAGCCTGGAGGCGAGCAGTACTTC. The chain employs TRBV6-5 and TRBJ2-7; D is perhaps TRBD2 (5 bases). Trimming removed 0 bases at V and 6 bases at J, with 15 bases between. Germline V gives CDR1 MNHEY, CDR2 SVGAGI. The CDR3 runs to 15 residues.

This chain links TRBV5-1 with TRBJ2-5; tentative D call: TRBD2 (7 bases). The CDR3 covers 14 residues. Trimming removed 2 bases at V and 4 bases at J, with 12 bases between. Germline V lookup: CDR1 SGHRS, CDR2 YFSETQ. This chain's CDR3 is CASSFEGGSETQYF. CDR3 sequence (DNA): TGCGCCAGCAGCTTCGAGGGGGGGTCAGAGACCCAGTACTTC. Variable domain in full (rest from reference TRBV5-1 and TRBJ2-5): KAGVTQTPRYLIKTRGQQVTLSCSPISGHRSVSWYQQTPGQGLQFLFEYFSETQRNKGNFPGRFSGRQFSNSRSEMNVSTLELGDSALYLCASSFEGGSETQYFGPGTRLLVL.